Sequencing of this T cell receptor beta chain was carried out in a study of neoadjuvant anti-PD-1 for oral cavity cancer. Broader study findings: Post-nivolumab, blood T cell clonality was significantly elevated in non-responders.

Turning to this clone: Its antigen is unknown.

This CDR3 has 12 amino acids. The germline V and J ends were trimmed by 3 bases and 6 bases, with 8 bases remaining between them. Germline assignment: CDR1 SGDLS and CDR2 YYNGEE. The patients had HPV-negative, locally advanced oral cavity squamous cell carcinoma. The table came from immunoSEQ multiplex PCR; TCRdb's copy has only in-frame clones and leaves some out. This table has around 81,000 clones, about 80% appearing once. The V call is TRBV9, the J call TRBJ2-3; D gene unclear. This TCR was sampled from a person aged 40 to 85 with oral cavity squamous cell carcinoma. The specimen comprised PBMCs, sampled before nivolumab (anti-PD-1) treatment. CDR3 bases: TGTGCCAGCAGCGCCATACAGGATACGCAGTATTTT. It codes for CASSAIQDTQYF.